What follows are 21 T cell receptor beta chains derived from one specimen sequenced in a study of blood T cell repertoires in COVID-19. Profiled with immunoSEQ multiplex PCR; TCRdb holds only in-frame clones, not every one. The sample includes 150,000 or so clones, roughly 80% seen only once; the top ten take 8%. Sequencing was done on a sample of PBMCs or T cells enriched from blood (not recorded which). The receptors stem from a woman in her forties or fifties who had recovered from COVID-19.

The genes are TRBV15 and TRBJ2-7, with 9 bases fitting TRBD2. This CDR3 contains 15 residues. J gave up 3 bases and V 5 bases, and 8 bases lay outside the gene matches. Germline CDR1 LNHNV, CDR2 YYDKDF (reference sequence). CDR3 sequence: CATSRRLADYYEQYF. CDR3 in DNA: TGTGCCACCAGCCGCAGACTAGCGGATTACTACGAGCAGTACTTC.

The genes are TRBV6-2 or TRBV6-3 and TRBJ2-1; weak D call: TRBD2 (5 bases). Per the germline V gene, CDR1 is MNHEY and CDR2 is SVGEGT. V shed 0 bases and J shed 12 bases, with 15 bases lying between them. There are 14 residues in the CDR3. The CDR3 protein is CASSYSKPGRGQFF. The CDR3 DNA reads TGTGCCAGCAGTTACTCGAAGCCCGGCCGGGGGCAGTTCTTC.

CDR3 amino acids: CASSLGFGLAGVRNEQFF. In nucleotides, the CDR3 is TGTGCCAGCAGCTTGGGCTTTGGGCTAGCGGGAGTAAGGAATGAGCAGTTCTTC. J is TRBJ2-1 and V is TRBV7-9; 10 nucleotides agree with TRBD2. In germline, CDR1 is SEHNR, CDR2 FQNEAQ (reference sequence). The CDR3 is 18 residues long. The trim removed 3 bases at V and 7 bases at J, leaving 15 bases unmatched.

The J gene is TRBJ1-4, the V gene TRBV2; no reliable D call. The CDR3 is 14 amino acids. Per the germline V gene, CDR1 is SNHLY and CDR2 is FYNNEI. V dropped 0 bases and J dropped 10 bases, with 12 bases sitting between them. CDR3 DNA: TGTGCCAGCAGTGAAGCGCTCTGGCGCGGAAAACTGTTTTTT. Translated: CASSEALWRGKLFF.

This chain joins TRBV9 and TRBJ2-7; 11 bases are shared with TRBD1. After removal of 1 base from V and 6 bases from J, the junction contained 6 bases not matched to a gene. Per germline, CDR1 SGDLS and CDR2 YYNGEE. The CDR3 consists of 15 residues. CDR3 nucleotides: TGTGCCAGCAGCGTAAGGACAGGGGGCACGAGCGAGCAGTACTTC. It yields the protein CASSVRTGGTSEQYF.

CDR3 in DNA: TGCAGTGCTAGAGAAGGGACAGAAGCTTTCTTT. It encodes CSAREGTEAFF. The rearrangement uses TRBV20-1 and TRBJ1-1, with D perhaps TRBD1 (6 bases). CDR1 DFQATT and CDR2 SNEGSKA come from the germline V gene (reference sequence). The V gene lost 0 bases and the J gene lost 8 bases, with 7 bases spanning the gap. This CDR3 is built from 11 residues.

The rearrangement uses TRBV5-1 and TRBJ1-1, with 10 bases identical to TRBD1. This CDR3 contains 14 residues. V trimming: 4 bases; J trimming: 6 bases; junction bases outside the gene matches: 6. CDR1 SGHRS and CDR2 YFSETQ come from the germline V gene. DNA of the CDR3: TGCGCCAGCAGCGGGACAGGGGTGGGCGCTGAAGCTTTCTTT. Protein: CASSGTGVGAEAFF.

CDR3 protein: CASSLQGLGEQYF. DNA for the CDR3: TGTGCCAGCAGCTTGCAGGGTCTTGGCGAGCAGTACTTC. V gene TRBV7-8 combines with J gene TRBJ2-7; D is perhaps TRBD1 (5 bases). Trimming took 3 bases from V and 6 from J, leaving 12 bases between them. CDR3 size: 13 residues. CDR1 and CDR2 (germline): SGHVS, FQNEAQ. The variable domain in full, with the rest retrieved from reference TRBV7-8 and TRBJ2-7, is GAGVSQSPRYKVAKRGQDVALRCDPISGHVSLFWYQQALGQGPEFLTYFQNEAQLDKSGLPSDRFFAERPEGSVSTLKIQRTQQEDSAVYLCASSLQGLGEQYFGPGTRLTVT.

The chain recombines TRBV9 with TRBJ2-3; TRBD1 is a possible D gene (6 bases). This CDR3 contains 15 residues. Per germline, CDR1 SGDLS and CDR2 YYNGEE. The V end lost 4 bases, the J end lost 0 bases, and 12 bases lay between the germline ends. CDR3 DNA sequence: TGTGCCAGCAGCTACTACAGGGCTAGCACAGATACGCAGTATTTT. Its protein is CASSYYRASTDTQYF.

The chain uses TRBV10-3 and TRBJ1-3; D gene uncertain. The CDR3 is 16 amino acids. V dropped 4 bases and J dropped 2 bases, with 15 bases sitting between them. Germline V CDR1 and CDR2: ENHRY, SYGVKD. CDR3 loop: CAISAGHSNTGNTIYF. For the CDR3, the DNA is TGTGCCATCAGTGCTGGCCACAGCAATACTGGAAACACCATATATTTT.

V is TRBV7-3 and J is TRBJ1-2; 12 nucleotides align to TRBD1. With V trimmed by 4 bases and J by 7 bases, 4 bases remained unmatched. CDR3 length: 14 residues. CDR1 is SGHTA and CDR2 is FQGTGA in the germline V gene. The CDR3 coding sequence is TGTGCCAGCAGCTCGGGGACAGGGGGCGTTGGCTACACCTTC. It encodes CASSSGTGGVGYTF.

The gene calls are TRBV28 and TRBJ1-5, with a possible D match to TRBD1 (6 bases). The CDR3 is made up of 14 amino acids. The germline gives CDR1 MDHEN, CDR2 SYDVKM. V was trimmed by 10 bases and J by 0 bases, leaving 13 bases between them. CDR3 bases: TGTGCCACCGGACAGCCATATAGCAATCAGCCCCAGCATTTT. Amino acid sequence: CATGQPYSNQPQHF.

The chain uses TRBV18 and TRBJ1-3; TRBD1 is a possible D gene (5 bases). CDR1 and CDR2 (germline): KGHSH, LQKENI. Trimming took off 3 bases at V and 6 bases at J, with 9 bases between the two ends. CDR3 length: 13 residues. The CDR3 sequence is CASSPGRENTIYF. The DNA for the CDR3 is TGTGCCAGCTCACCGGGGCGTGAAAACACCATATATTTT.

V gene TRBV19 combines with J gene TRBJ2-1; TRBD2 matches at 10 bases. Trimming removed 10 bases from V and 4 bases from J; junction bases left unmatched: 7. Germline V gene lookup returns CDR1 LNHDA and CDR2 SQIVND (reference sequence). This CDR3 region has 14 residues. The chain's CDR3 is CATRGSGRYNEQFF. The CDR3, as DNA: TGTGCCACCCGAGGTAGCGGGAGGTACAATGAGCAGTTCTTC.

V and J are TRBV6-4 and TRBJ2-5, with TRBD1 matching over 7 bases. CDR3 size: 15 residues. From germline, CDR1 is MRHNA and CDR2 SNTAGT. The junction had 7 bases not matched to a gene; V was cut back by 5 bases and J by 1 base. The CDR3: CASSTGDWSQETQYF. Here the CDR3 DNA reads TGTGCCAGCAGTACAGGGGATTGGTCCCAAGAGACCCAGTACTTC.

The chain couples TRBV24-1 to TRBJ2-3, with 8 bases lining up with TRBD2. Per the germline V gene, CDR1 is KGHDR and CDR2 is SFDVKD. The CDR3 consists of 15 residues. The trim removed 6 bases at V and 2 bases at J, leaving 6 bases unmatched. The CDR3 DNA is TGTGCCACCAGTAGCGGGGGTTTCTCCACAGATACGCAGTATTTT. Amino acid sequence: CATSSGGFSTDTQYF.

V and J are TRBV2 and TRBJ2-1, with TRBD1 matching 12 bases. The CDR3 spans 13 residues. Germline V CDR1 and CDR2: SNHLY, FYNNEI. The junction had 4 bases not matched to a gene; V was cut back by 8 bases and J by 8 bases. In nucleotides, the CDR3 is TGTGCCAGCTCGGGGACAGGGGGCTATGAGCAGTTCTTC. Protein: CASSGTGGYEQFF.

The chain links TRBV18 to TRBJ2-5; maybe TRBD1 (6 bases). The CDR3 contains 14 residues. CDR1 and CDR2 from the germline V gene are KGHSH and LQKENI. The germline V and J ends were trimmed by 4 bases and 3 bases, with 12 bases remaining between them. The CDR3 coding sequence is TGTGCCAGCTCACTCACTTCAGGGGAAGAGACCCAGTACTTC. Amino acids: CASSLTSGEETQYF.

The chain combines TRBV4-3 with TRBJ2-3, with 7 bases lining up with TRBD1. Germline trimming cut 0 bases from V and 3 bases from J; bases unmatched to any gene: 3. This CDR3 is built from 15 residues. CDR1 LGHNA and CDR2 YSLEER come from the germline V gene. The DNA for the CDR3 is TGCGCCAGCAGCCAAGAGCACAGGGGAACAGATACGCAGTATTTT. It encodes CASSQEHRGTDTQYF.

The chain combines TRBV7-2 with TRBJ1-5; the match to TRBD1 covers 7 bases. The germline V gene encodes CDR1 SGHTA and CDR2 FQGNSA. The length of the CDR3 is 14 residues. Germline trimming cut 0 bases from V and 5 bases from J; bases unmatched to any gene: 1. The CDR3 DNA is TGTGCCAGCAGCTTAGCAGGGGGCCATCAGCCCCAGCATTTT. Translation gives CASSLAGGHQPQHF.

The chain uses TRBV7-2 and TRBJ2-3; D ambiguous. V lost 6 bases and J lost 4, with 29 bases in between. Germline V gene lookup returns CDR1 SGHTA and CDR2 FQGNSA. The CDR3 length is 19 residues. The CDR3 loop reads CASSLLGPGPTPPADTQYF. CDR3 DNA: TGTGCCAGCAGTCTATTGGGTCCGGGTCCAACCCCCCCCGCAGATACGCAGTATTTT.